This T cell receptor (beta chain) is from a study of cytomegalovirus exposure and HLA in healthy donors. Points from the study as a whole: The classifier, whose performance was assessed in both the original and validation cohorts, reportedly diagnosed cytomegalovirus status with high specificity and sensitivity. Researchers reported that three CMV-associated chains were confirmed in vitro as CMV antigen-specific.

PCR involved 60 Vbeta and 13 Jbeta primers. Sequencing was performed with immunoSEQ multiplex PCR; in TCRdb, only in-frame clones are kept and a portion is missing. The profile covers over 150,000 clones, with around four fifths appearing a single time and approximately 3.7% taken by the ten largest. Germline CDR1 reads SQVTM; CDR2 reads ANQGSEA. The CDR3 consists of 14 residues. The V end was cut by 6 bases, the J end by 2 bases, with 11 bases between. Healthy donors of bone marrow made up the group. A word on this clone: Its specificity is unknown.

The origin of this receptor is a woman aged 60 to 75 in good health and CMV-seropositive. The genes are TRBV29-1 and TRBJ1-6; perhaps TRBD1 as D (5 bases). Sequencing input: PBMCs. The CDR3 nucleotides read TGCAGCGTCGCGGAGGGGACCTATAATTCACCCCTCCACTTT. It is translated as CSVAEGTYNSPLHF.